These 30 T cell receptor beta chains were sequenced from one sample in a study of post-analysis software for immune sequencing data. General study findings and limits: Five or six TRBV segments were more frequent in patients than controls; TRBV5-6, TRBV5-1 and TRBV20-1 belonged to this group.

Their target antigens are unknown. Researchers reported that TCR beta cDNA libraries carried unique molecular identifiers. Via MiXCR, TCRdb re-called the PCR reads, giving one row per CDR3 protein. The data hold approximately 770,000 distinct CDR3 sequences, with roughly 50% observed a single time. Source material: blood. The source of these receptors is a girl aged 10-17 years with multiple sclerosis.

The rearrangement uses TRBV27 and TRBJ2-3; TRBD2 aligns across 7 bases. Per germline, CDR1 MNHEY and CDR2 SMNVEV (reference sequence). The CDR3 is made up of 17 amino acids. With V trimmed by 3 bases and J by 1 base, 10 bases remained unmatched. The CDR3 DNA reads TGTGCCAGCAGTTTCCTTCGCGGGAGTGTGGGCACAGATACGCAGTATTTT. Amino acids: CASSFLRGSVGTDTQYF.

The chain carries TRBV20-1 and TRBJ2-7, with 8 bases lining up with TRBD1. The V gene's germline CDR1 is DFQATT and CDR2 SNEGSKA (reference sequence). There are 13 residues in the CDR3. The J segment lost 10 bases and the V segment lost 6 bases, leaving 14 bases of the junction unmatched. The CDR3 spells CSAELRGRDYQYF. The CDR3 DNA sequence: TGCAGTGCGGAACTCAGGGGGCGCGACTACCAGTACTTC.

The chain carries TRBV7-2 and TRBJ2-4; either TRBD1 or TRBD2 may fit D (5 bases each). Trimming removed 5 bases at V and 8 bases at J, with 19 bases between. The CDR3 contains 15 residues. Per germline, CDR1 SGHTA and CDR2 FQGNSA. The CDR3 sequence is CASSLIGRGEDIQYF. The DNA for the CDR3 is TGTGCCAGCAGCCTTATAGGGCGAGGGGAAGACATTCAGTACTTC.

The chain carries TRBV7-9 and TRBJ2-5, with a weak D call TRBD1 (5 bases). Germline V gene data show CDR1 as SEHNR and CDR2 as FQNEAQ (reference sequence). The CDR3 loop spans 11 amino acids. The ends were cut back, 8 bases at V and 1 base at J, with 5 bases in the middle. Here the CDR3 DNA reads TGTGCCAGCGGGGCCCAAGAGACCCAGTACTTC. Protein product: CASGAQETQYF.

The chain combines TRBV2 with TRBJ2-3; D gene ambiguous. CDR3 length equals 16 residues. Trimming cost V 1 base and J 0 bases, with 11 bases left between them. Germline V gives CDR1 SNHLY, CDR2 FYNNEI. CDR3 nucleotide sequence: TGTGCCAGCAGTGAAGGGTGGACGACTAGCACAGATACGCAGTATTTT. Translation gives CASSEGWTTSTDTQYF.

In its sample, this clonotype was seen a few times. CDR3 sequence: CASSFYVDTQYF. The CDR3 coding sequence is TGTGCCAGCAGTTTTTATGTGGATACGCAGTATTTT. This chain uses TRBV12-3 or TRBV12-4 with TRBJ2-3, with D uncertain. CDR3 length: 12 residues. V dropped 3 bases and J dropped 6 bases, with 7 bases sitting between them.

This sequence joins TRBV6-1 and TRBJ2-3; weak D call: TRBD2 (5 bases). Germline lookup yields CDR1 MNHNS and CDR2 SASEGT. The CDR3 sequence is 13 residues long. Trimming cost V 11 bases and J 0 bases, with 12 bases left between them. CDR3 region: CALTEVSTDTQYF. The CDR3 DNA reads as TGTGCCCTGACGGAGGTTAGCACAGATACGCAGTATTTT.

V and J are TRBV9 and TRBJ2-1, with TRBD2 identical over 11 bases. From germline, CDR1 is SGDLS and CDR2 YYNGEE. This CDR3 has 17 amino acids. The junction had 9 bases not matched to a gene; V was cut back by 3 bases and J by 4 bases. CDR3 bases: TGTGCCAGCAGCGCCGGACCTAGCGGGAGGTGGTACAATGAGCAGTTCTTC. Residues: CASSAGPSGRWYNEQFF.

J is TRBJ2-7 and V is TRBV20-1; D might be TRBD2 (6 bases). In germline, CDR1 is DFQATT, CDR2 SNEGSKA (reference sequence). The CDR3 loop spans 14 amino acids. V was trimmed by 2 bases and J by 2 bases, leaving 13 bases between them. The CDR3 spells CSARPQTSPYEQYF. DNA for the CDR3: TGCAGTGCTAGACCCCAGACTAGTCCCTACGAGCAGTACTTC.

This clonotype appeared a few times. The chain carries TRBV5-5 and TRBJ2-1; D might be TRBD1 or TRBD2, each matching 6 bases. This CDR3 is 12 amino acids long. Germline CDR1 and CDR2: SGHKS and YYEKEE (reference sequence). V was trimmed by 3 bases and J by 14 bases, leaving 15 bases between them. CDR3 protein: CASSSGPGAEFF. CDR3 sequence (DNA): TGTGCCAGCAGCTCGGGGCCGGGGGCGGAGTTCTTC.

This clonotype was counted between two and nine times. This chain links TRBV20-1 with TRBJ2-7; 12 positions match TRBD2. The CDR3 is made up of 14 amino acids. The V gene end was trimmed by 2 bases and the J gene end by 3 bases; junction bases not matched to a gene: 2. CDR1 and CDR2 (germline): DFQATT, SNEGSKA (reference sequence). CDR3 nucleotides: TGCAGTGCTAGAAAACTAGCGGGAGGCTACGAGCAGTACTTC. It translates to CSARKLAGGYEQYF.

This clonotype was seen a single time. This rearrangement joins TRBV10-3 to TRBJ2-3; D is ambiguous. Germline V lookup: CDR1 ENHRY, CDR2 SYGVKD. The CDR3 covers 15 residues. V dropped 10 bases and J dropped 0 bases, with 17 bases sitting between them. Here the CDR3 DNA reads TGTGCCACGCGCCTTGGCCCACCTAGCACAGATACGCAGTATTTT. It translates to CATRLGPPSTDTQYF.

This chain links TRBV24-1 with TRBJ2-1, with D perhaps given as TRBD1 or TRBD2 (5 bases each). The V gene lost 1 base and the J gene lost 8 bases, with 26 bases spanning the gap. This CDR3 comprises 19 residues. Germline loops: CDR1 KGHDR, CDR2 SFDVKD. The CDR3 DNA reads as TGTGCCACCAGTGATTTCCGGGACCCGGGCCGGAGTCTGTACCATGAGCAGTTCTTC. This translates into CATSDFRDPGRSLYHEQFF.

V gene TRBV6-5 combines with J gene TRBJ2-1; perhaps TRBD2 as D (6 bases). CDR3 length: 13 amino acids. V gave up 6 bases and J gave up 7 bases, with 13 bases separating them. Germline CDR1 MNHEY, CDR2 SVGAGI. CDR3 DNA: TGTGCCAGCAGATTCTTCGGGAGAAATGAGCAGTTCTTC. Translation gives CASRFFGRNEQFF.

CDR3 nucleotides: TGCAGTGCCCCCCCGCGGGTGGGAAGTCGAAACGAGCAGTACTTC. Translating gives CSAPPRVGSRNEQYF. This chain connects TRBV20-1 to TRBJ2-7, with D perhaps matching TRBD2 (5 bases). Germline CDR1 and CDR2: DFQATT and SNEGSKA (reference sequence). Deletions cut 6 bases from V and 5 bases from J, with 23 bases between. The CDR3 consists of 15 residues.

This clonotype has just a few counts. The gene calls are TRBV7-9 and TRBJ1-1; TRBD1 matches 10 bases. This CDR3 is 14 amino acids long. The V and J ends lost 5 bases and 5 bases, in that order; junction bases with no gene match: 5. Germline V CDR1 and CDR2: SEHNR, FQNEAQ (reference sequence). The CDR3 nucleotides are TGTGCCAGCAGCCTGGACAGGGGGAAGACTGAAGCTTTCTTT. Translation: CASSLDRGKTEAFF.

This clonotype was counted between two and nine times. At one of its ends the junction is not consistent with the germline gene, which may arise from a read error. This chain connects TRBV7-6 to TRBJ2-3; 9 nucleotides align to TRBD2. From germline, CDR1 is SGHVS and CDR2 FNYEAQ. This CDR3 is 16 amino acids long. For the CDR3, the DNA is TGTGCCAGCAGCCCGAACGGGGGGACTAGCACGGATACGCAGTATTTT. Translated, it gives CASSPNGGTSTDTQYF.

The rearrangement links TRBV7-8 to TRBJ1-5, with a possible D match to TRBD1 (6 bases). The ends were cut back, 5 bases at V and 3 bases at J, with 11 bases in the middle. Looked up from germline, CDR1 is SGHVS and CDR2 is FQNEAQ. This CDR3 spans 14 amino acids. CDR3 in amino acids: CASSVTGHNQPQHF. The DNA of the CDR3 is TGTGCCAGCAGCGTCACAGGGCACAATCAGCCCCAGCATTTT.

The chain joins TRBV10-3 to TRBJ2-1; 10 nucleotides align to TRBD2. CDR1 is ENHRY and CDR2 is SYGVKD in the germline V gene. V shed 3 bases and J 6 bases; nucleotides not matched to a gene: 11. The CDR3 spans 17 residues. CDR3 nucleotides: TGTGCCATCAGTGACCCGACTAGCGGGTGGTGGGCCAATGAGCAGTTCTTC. Its translation: CAISDPTSGWWANEQFF.

V usage is TRBV20-1 and J usage is TRBJ2-7, with 14 bases matching TRBD2. The germline V gene encodes CDR1 DFQATT and CDR2 SNEGSKA (reference sequence). The junction had 8 bases not matched to a gene; V was cut back by 6 bases and J by 4 bases. The CDR3 spans 15 residues. The CDR3 loop is CSAPRLAGGWYEQYF. The DNA for the CDR3 is TGCAGTGCACCGCGACTAGCGGGAGGGTGGTACGAGCAGTACTTC.

The CDR3 DNA reads TGTGCCAGCAGAACTACTAGCGGGGCCCGCTACAATGAGCAGTTCTTC. Translation gives CASRTTSGARYNEQFF. J is TRBJ2-1 and V is TRBV6-2 or TRBV6-3; the match to TRBD2 covers 10 bases. From germline, CDR1 is MNHEY and CDR2 SVGEGT. J lost 3 bases, V lost 6 bases, and 8 bases had no gene match. The CDR3 totals 16 residues.

The chain couples TRBV7-2 to TRBJ2-5; D is undetermined. The germline V and J ends were trimmed by 0 bases and 0 bases, with 5 bases remaining between them. This CDR3 is 14 amino acids long. CDR1 and CDR2 from the germline V gene are SGHTA and FQGNSA. The CDR3 bases are TGTGCCAGCAGCTTAGCTCTCCACCAAGAGACCCAGTACTTC. Its protein is CASSLALHQETQYF.

J is TRBJ1-2 and V is TRBV10-2, with D tentatively TRBD1 (5 bases). V shed 3 bases and J shed 10 bases, with 12 bases lying between them. Germline CDR1 WSHSY, CDR2 SAAADI. The CDR3 runs to 12 residues. In DNA, the CDR3 is TGCGCCAGCAGTGACCAGGGAACCTACTACACCTTC. Residues: CASSDQGTYYTF.

This clonotype was found once. CDR3 DNA: TGCGCCAGCGGGATGCCAGGGGGGGAGACCCAGTACTTC. Translation: CASGMPGGETQYF. The V call is TRBV5-1, the J call TRBJ2-5, with D perhaps TRBD1 (7 bases). CDR1 and CDR2 (germline): SGHRS, YFSETQ. The CDR3 has 13 residues. V was shortened by 7 bases and J by 5 bases, with 15 bases between the two germline ends.

In its sample, this clonotype was seen once. CDR3 region: CASSHGSGGQETQYF. CDR3 coding DNA: TGCGCCAGCAGCCATGGTTCAGGGGGCCAAGAGACCCAGTACTTC. The chain joins TRBV4-3 to TRBJ2-5, with 7 bases identical to TRBD1. Germline trimming cut 3 bases from V and 1 base from J; bases unmatched to any gene: 5. Per the germline V gene, CDR1 is LGHNA and CDR2 is YSLEER. The CDR3 covers 15 residues.

This clonotype was picked up a small number of times. The rearrangement links TRBV5-4 to TRBJ2-1; D is perhaps TRBD1 or TRBD2 (5 bases each). Deletions cut 0 bases from V and 7 bases from J, with 8 bases between. Germline CDR1 reads SGHNT; CDR2 reads YYREEE (reference sequence). The CDR3 is 13 amino acids. The CDR3 sequence is CASSLEWGNEQFF. CDR3 nucleotides: TGTGCCAGCAGCTTGGAGTGGGGGAATGAGCAGTTCTTC.

This clonotype was counted only a few times. The chain links TRBV20-1 to TRBJ2-7; a possible D gene is TRBD2 (6 bases). Germline assignment: CDR1 DFQATT and CDR2 SNEGSKA (reference sequence). The V gene lost 4 bases and the J gene lost 2 bases, with 12 bases spanning the gap. The CDR3 contains 13 residues. CDR3: CSATRTGAYEQYF. CDR3 bases: TGCAGTGCTACCCGGACGGGAGCCTACGAGCAGTACTTC.

On this clonotype itself: One junction end disagrees with the germline gene, perhaps due to a read error. The chain carries TRBV5-1 and TRBJ2-7; no reliable D call. Germline V gene sequence: CDR1 SGHRS, CDR2 YFSETQ. The CDR3 is 14 amino acids. CDR3 protein: CAGSLVATDYEQYF. Written as DNA, the CDR3 is TGCGCCGGCAGCTTGGTTGCCACTGACTACGAGCAGTACTTC.

The V and J genes are TRBV15 and TRBJ2-7; 10 bases align to TRBD2. This CDR3 region has 16 residues. Germline CDR1 reads LNHNV; CDR2 reads YYDKDF (reference sequence). V shed 0 bases and J 3 bases; nucleotides not matched to a gene: 5. The CDR3 DNA follows: TGTGCCACCAGCAGAGATGCTAGCGGGAGTGACTACGAGCAGTACTTC. Its translation: CATSRDASGSDYEQYF.

Notes on this clonotype: One end of the junction varies from germline; a read error may be responsible. This chain links TRBV5-1 with TRBJ2-5; D possibly corresponds to TRBD1 (5 bases). This CDR3 is built from 14 residues. CDR1 is SGHRS and CDR2 is YFSETQ in the germline V gene. CDR3 coding DNA: TGTGCCAGCAGCCCTGGACATATCCAAGAGACCCAGTACTTC. Translation gives CASSPGHIQETQYF.